The T cell receptor beta chain described here comes from a study of blood T cells in healthy people across ages (dated by TCRdb to about 2015). With regard to the full study: In model experiments, template switching captured about one uniquely barcoded TCR beta cDNA molecule for every two T cells. The study measured age-related changes in TCR beta repertoire diversity using deep sequencing normalized with unique cDNA molecular identifiers. Four age groups were formed from the donors: young (average approximately 15 years), middle-aged (approximately 42), aged (over 55) and long-lived (roughly 81). Donors of different ages were randomly distributed across sequencing lanes to avoid experimental bias. The study analyzed two additional independent replicas of 1 million unique cDNA reads from the same blood draw for two donors, one aged 18 to 30 and one aged 80 or older.

In regard to this clonotype: The antigen it binds to is not known. The junction shows a germline mismatch at one end, possibly a read error.

Reading from cysteine to phenylalanine, the CDR3 counts 16 amino acids. CDR3 DNA only is kept here, 48 bases in frame from base 1. Via the germline V gene, CDR1 is MGHRA and CDR2 YSYEKL. Library preparation used 5' RACE. Sequencing used an Illumina HiSeq 2500. A second PCR of roughly 6 to 12 cycles was run with a J-beta primer mix and a sample-barcoded 5' primer. A unique molecular identifier was introduced onto each TCR beta cDNA molecule by a template-switch 5' adaptor carrying 12 random nucleotides. Each sample yielded at least 2.5 million CDR3-containing paired-end reads. The Mint cDNA synthesis kit, primed by a TRBC-specific oligonucleotide, was used to synthesize first-strand cDNA from all RNA. Following uracil-DNA glycosylase treatment, all cDNA underwent a first 18-cycle PCR with the universal primers M1SS and BC2_uni_R. The published analysis was carried out like this. For normalization, 1 million high-quality reads were randomly selected from each sample, with every read carrying a distinct molecular identifier. Instead of being binned into consensus sequences, reads with shared molecular identifiers were discarded. MiTCR, set to a Q25 quality threshold and the strictest error-elimination algorithm, was used for CDR3 identification, clonotype clustering and error correction. A nonparametric unseen species model using Euler transformation provided a lower-bound estimate of total TCR beta diversity. Using fastp at Q25 and MiXCR, TCRdb reprocessed the public reads and kept productive beta chains. Records with the same CDR3 protein are collapsed into one entry carrying the most frequent genes and DNA. These V and J calls rely on TCRdb rather than the paper's analysis. Here the sample has 650,000 to 1,000,000 distinct CDR3 sequences; approximately 35% occur a single time. The biggest ten clones account for roughly 13% of the sample.

The full study reports these points: Observed TCR beta diversity per million T cells fell roughly linearly with age, and a significant reduction was already apparent by age around 40. Observed TCR beta diversity correlated strongly with the percentage of naive T cells measured by flow cytometry. Since profiling was done on bulk unsorted PBMCs, naive and antigen-experienced compartments could not be conclusively compared. Because the CMV infection status of the donors was unknown, age-related changes in expanded clonotypes may potentially have been confounded. Total diversity estimates from one million sequenced T cells were considered lower bounds and underestimates. The long-lived group showed more naive CD4+ T cells, fewer expanded clones and increased TCR diversity than the aged group, suggesting age selection.

Donors were 30 to 45 systemically healthy Caucasian individuals from Russia aged 6 to 90 years. About 9.1 milliliters of peripheral blood were collected from each donor into EDTA-treated Vacutainer tubes. Ficoll-Paque density-gradient centrifugation was used to isolate PBMCs, with at least 6.5 million per sample. Total RNA, at least 6 micrograms per sample, was extracted from PBMCs with Trizol reagent. For every donor, an aliquot of PBMCs went through flow cytometry to measure the percentages of naive CD45RAhigh/CD27high T cells. The rearranged segments are TRBV4-1 and TRBJ2-1; 9 bases in the junction line up with TRBD1. This TCR derives from a man aged 18 to 29 in good health. The specimen sequenced was blood. The DNA sequence is as follows: TGCGCCAGCGGAACGAAGGGACAGGGAAGATACAATGAGCGGTTCTTC. Its translation reads: CASGTKGQGRYNERFF.